The 14 T cell receptor beta chains below come from one sample, sequenced in a study of identifying expanded T cells in peripheral blood. Sequenced by immunoSEQ multiplex PCR; TCRdb stores in-frame clones only, minus some. The data show about 82,000 clones, about 90% seen once. The sequencing sample was made of blood. The receptors shown here come from a person aged 18 to 75 in good health.

This clone appeared a single time. The chain is built from TRBV5-1 and TRBJ1-2; 7 nucleotides align to TRBD1. This CDR3 comprises 17 residues. CDR1 and CDR2 (germline): SGHRS, YFSETQ. V shed 7 bases and J 0 bases; nucleotides not matched to a gene: 15. CDR3 protein: CASGRGSTGSSNYGYTF. The CDR3 nucleotides are TGCGCCAGCGGACGAGGATCGACAGGGAGTTCTAACTATGGCTACACCTTC.

V usage is TRBV5-5 and J usage is TRBJ2-2; no clear D gene. The CDR3 runs 15 residues. Deletions cut 7 bases from V and 2 bases from J, with 15 bases between. Germline CDR1 reads SGHKS; CDR2 reads YYEKEE (reference sequence). The CDR3 nucleotides read TGTGCCAGCGCCCCCAACCGGATAAACACCGGGGAGCTGTTTTTT. Protein sequence: CASAPNRINTGELFF.

The rearrangement uses TRBV6-1 and TRBJ2-6; 8 bases align to TRBD1. The CDR3 covers 19 residues. CDR1 is MNHNS and CDR2 is SASEGT in the germline V gene. J was trimmed by 0 bases and V by 3 bases; bases with no gene match: 10. The CDR3 region has the DNA TGTGCCAGCAGTGACCCAGGGGGCAGGACACTCTCTGGGGCCAACGTCCTGACTTTC. It codes for CASSDPGGRTLSGANVLTF.

The chain employs TRBV19 and TRBJ1-3; D is uncertain. This CDR3 is built from 14 residues. V lost 6 bases and J 0 bases, leaving 9 bases between the germline ends. From germline, CDR1 is LNHDA and CDR2 SQIVND (reference sequence). This CDR3 is CASSGRSSGNTIYF. As DNA, the CDR3 is TGTGCCAGTAGCGGCCGAAGCTCTGGAAACACCATATATTTT.

The chain is built from TRBV11-2 and TRBJ2-5, with TRBD1 identical over 9 bases. V lost 3 bases to trimming and J lost 2 bases; unmatched junction nucleotides: 1. The CDR3 consists of 14 residues. CDR1 is SGHAT and CDR2 is FQNNGV in the germline V gene. For the CDR3, the DNA is TGTGCCAGCAGCTTCGGGACAGGGCAAGAGACCCAGTACTTC. It translates to CASSFGTGQETQYF.

This sequence joins TRBV4-1 and TRBJ1-3, with a weak D call TRBD1 (5 bases). The CDR3 spans 18 residues. Trimming left V 5 bases short and J 2 bases short, with 22 bases between. CDR1 is MGHRA and CDR2 is YSYEKL in the germline V gene. The chain's CDR3 is CASSSQGTQGNPGNTIYF. Here the CDR3 DNA reads TGCGCCAGCAGCTCACAAGGTACCCAGGGAAATCCTGGAAACACCATATATTTT.

The V gene is TRBV25-1, the J gene TRBJ1-2; no firm D call. Trimming removed 2 bases from V and 2 bases from J, with 6 bases in between. This CDR3 has 13 residues. Germline lookup yields CDR1 MGHDK and CDR2 SYGVNS. The CDR3 DNA reads as TGTGCCAGCAGTGAAGGTCGGAACTATGGCTACACCTTC. This gives the protein CASSEGRNYGYTF.

The chain carries TRBV5-1 and TRBJ2-1; tentative D call: TRBD2 (6 bases). The ends were cut back, 0 bases at V and 10 bases at J, with 14 bases in the middle. Germline-derived CDR1 and CDR2 are SGHRS and YFSETQ. The CDR3 consists of 14 residues. The chain's CDR3 is CASSLAMGGDEQFF. CDR3 nucleotides: TGCGCCAGCAGCTTGGCAATGGGGGGAGACGAGCAGTTCTTC.

The chain recombines TRBV27 with TRBJ1-5; perhaps TRBD1 as D (6 bases). This CDR3 has 16 amino acids. Germline CDR1 and CDR2: MNHEY and SMNVEV (reference sequence). Between the trimmed V and J ends, which lost 0 bases and 4 bases, there was a span of 13 bases. The CDR3 DNA is TGTGCCAGCAGTTTATCGTCGGGAAGGGGGAATCAGCCCCAGCATTTT. Amino acid sequence: CASSLSSGRGNQPQHF.

The V call is TRBV2, the J call TRBJ1-4; 10 bases fit TRBD1. Trimming removed 5 bases from V and 5 bases from J; junction bases left unmatched: 8. Germline V gene data show CDR1 as SNHLY and CDR2 as FYNNEI. This CDR3 has 16 amino acids. The CDR3 bases are TGTGCCAGCAGTCGACGGGACAGGGGTTGGAATGAAAAACTGTTTTTT. Translating it yields CASSRRDRGWNEKLFF.

This clone was recorded once. The chain employs TRBV7-9 and TRBJ2-3; TRBD1 matches at 7 bases. The CDR3 is 16 residues long. In germline, CDR1 is SEHNR, CDR2 FQNEAQ (reference sequence). V gave up 5 bases and J gave up 3 bases; unmatched junction bases: 11. The CDR3 sequence is CASSPRQGVGTDTQYF. CDR3 DNA: TGTGCCAGCAGCCCCAGACAGGGCGTGGGGACAGATACGCAGTATTTT. Combining the CDR3 with reference TRBV7-9 and TRBJ2-3 gives the whole variable domain DTGVSQNPRHKITKRGQNVTFRCDPISEHNRLYWYRQTLGQGPEFLTYFQNEAQLEKSRLLSDRFSAERPKGSFSTLEIQRTEQGDSAMYLCASSPRQGVGTDTQYFGPGTRLTVL.

This chain joins TRBV27 and TRBJ1-1, with D maybe TRBD1 (5 bases). This CDR3 is built from 13 residues. V dropped 4 bases and J dropped 10 bases, with 16 bases sitting between them. Germline assignment: CDR1 MNHEY and CDR2 SMNVEV (reference sequence). The CDR3 DNA reads TGTGCCAGCAGTTCCGCATCCCAGGGTAGAGCTTTCTTT. Translated: CASSSASQGRAFF.

CDR3 sequence reads: CASRPRDRGREQYF. Written as DNA, the CDR3 is TGTGCCAGCAGGCCCCGGGACAGGGGGCGGGAGCAGTACTTC. The chain combines TRBV27 with TRBJ2-7, with 12 bases that match TRBD1. The CDR3 is 14 residues long. The germline V gene encodes CDR1 MNHEY and CDR2 SMNVEV (reference sequence). V lost 6 bases and J lost 7; bases outside the gene matches: 7.

The genes are TRBV30 and TRBJ2-5; D call uncertain. Germline V gene lookup returns CDR1 GTSNPN and CDR2 SVGIG (reference sequence). This CDR3 contains 13 residues. Trimming removed 3 bases at V and 4 bases at J, with 12 bases between. The CDR3, as DNA: TGTGCCTGGAGCGAACAACAAGGAGAGACCCAGTACTTC. Its protein is CAWSEQQGETQYF.